The subject of this entry is one T cell receptor beta chain. This sample stems from a study of cytomegalovirus exposure and HLA in healthy donors. With 60 Vbeta and 13 Jbeta primers, the PCR was carried out. Here immunoSEQ multiplex PCR was the method, and the copy in TCRdb shows in-frame clones only, minus some. The sample holds approximately 190,000 clones, around 86% seen once. V was trimmed by 3 bases and J by 4 bases, leaving 8 bases between them. Germline V gene sequence: CDR1 SGHNT, CDR2 YYREEE (reference sequence). The CDR3 length is 13 residues. The clonotype was recovered from a woman aged 18-35 years in good health and CMV-seronegative. This chain uses TRBV5-4 with TRBJ1-5, with TRBD1 as a possible D gene (5 bases). The sequenced sample consisted of PBMCs. The CDR3 loop is CASSYDRNQPQHF. Here the CDR3 DNA reads TGTGCCAGCAGCTACGACAGAAATCAGCCCCAGCATTTT.